This is a list of T cell receptor beta chains from one sample in a study of CD8+CD57+ T cells in acquired aplastic anemia. TCRdb re-derived calls from the reads in MiXCR, one entry per CDR3 protein. The table shows approximately 300,000 distinct CDR3 sequences, with about 50% occurring only once. The sample taken for sequencing was sorted CD4+, CD8+, or CD8+CD57+ T cells (not recorded which) from PBMCs. Source of these receptors: a human donor with aplastic anemia. The CDR3 runs from the conserved cysteine through the conserved F or W. D genes are given only for firm matches. Not every row has a clone size; where given, it reads once, few, many or a size class.

d_call	v_call	cdr3_length	j_call	clone_size	cdr3_nt	cdr3_aa
.	TRBV6-2/TRBV6-3	14	TRBJ1-4	few	TGTGCCAGCACCGGCGGTTCAACTAATGAAAAACTGTTTTTT	CASTGGSTNEKLFF
TRBD2	TRBV9	16	TRBJ2-7	.	TGTGCCAGCAGCGTAGCTAGCGGGAGTCGGCCCTACGAGCAGTACTTC	CASSVASGSRPYEQYF
TRBD2	TRBV2	15	TRBJ2-2	many	TGTGCCAGCACCCTGACTAGCGGGAACACCGGGGAGCTGTTTTTT	CASTLTSGNTGELFF
.	TRBV19	14	TRBJ1-1	.	TGTGCCAGTAGTATCTCCTCGTCGAACACTGAAGCTTTCTTT	CASSISSSNTEAFF
TRBD1	TRBV13	15	TRBJ2-3	many	TGTGCCAGCAGCTTGAATGCCGGGACAGCAGATACGCAGTATTTT	CASSLNAGTADTQYF
.	TRBV2	13	TRBJ2-3	.	TGTGCCAGTAGCCCTTTGGATGGAGATACGCAGTATTTT	CASSPLDGDTQYF
TRBD1	TRBV5-1	15	TRBJ1-4	.	TGCGCCAGCAGCTCACCAGGGGGAACTAATGAAAAACTGTTTTTT	CASSSPGGTNEKLFF
TRBD1	TRBV14	12	TRBJ1-5	.	TGTGCCAGCAGCCGTCAGGGGGGAGCCCAGCATTTT	CASSRQGGAQHF
.	TRBV7-9	15	TRBJ2-7	.	TGTGCCAGCGCCCCACCAGGGGGGGGGCGGTACGAGCAGTACTTC	CASAPPGGGRYEQYF
.	TRBV11-1	13	TRBJ1-4	.	TGTGCCAGCAGCGCGGGACTAGCGGAAGAACTGTTTTTT	CASSAGLAEELFF
.	TRBV12-3/TRBV12-4	14	TRBJ1-5	.	TGTGCCAGCACCCTTGGACAGACCTGTCAGCCCCAGCATTTT	CASTLGQTCQPQHF
.	TRBV20-1	14	TRBJ1-3	.	TGCAGTGCTAGAGATCCGTCCTCTGGAAACACCATATATTTT	CSARDPSSGNTIYF
.	TRBV10-3	16	TRBJ2-1	.	TGTGCCATCAGTGAGTCTGGAGGAGGGGGTTACAATGAGCAGTTCTTC	CAISESGGGGYNEQFF
.	TRBV12-5	15	TRBJ1-1	many	TGTGCTAGTGGTTTGGAGGCAGGGGTGAACACTGAAGCTTTCTTT	CASGLEAGVNTEAFF
.	TRBV11-2	15	TRBJ2-6	many	TGTGCCTCCGGGGGTGGGTTTCTGGGGGCCAACGTCCTGACTTTC	CASGGGFLGANVLTF
.	TRBV7-9	14	TRBJ2-7	.	TGTGCCAGCAGCTTAGGTAGTAACCTCTACGAGCAGTACTTC	CASSLGSNLYEQYF
.	TRBV24-1	16	TRBJ2-3	many	TGTGCCACCAGTGAGGGGAGACTAGTCAGGACAGATACGCAGTATTTT	CATSEGRLVRTDTQYF
TRBD2	TRBV24-1	17	TRBJ2-5	.	TGTGCCACCAGCCAGGGGACTAGCGGGAGAAGGGGAGAGACCCAGTACTTC	CATSQGTSGRRGETQYF
.	TRBV19	13	TRBJ2-1	once	TGTGCCAGTAGGGCTAGCTCCTACAATGAGCAGTTCTTC	CASRASSYNEQFF
.	TRBV20-1	14	TRBJ1-2	many	TGCAGTGCTAGTCGGGAGGGATTGCTCGGTGGCTACACCTTC	CSASREGLLGGYTF
.	TRBV20-1	13	TRBJ2-7	many	TGCAGTGCTAGACCCCCCCAGGGTCGCGAGCAGTACTTC	CSARPPQGREQYF
TRBD2	TRBV5-1	15	TRBJ2-2	many	TGCGCCAGCAGCCGGGGGGTAGGGAACACCGGGGAGCTGTTTTTT	CASSRGVGNTGELFF
TRBD1	TRBV6-5	16	TRBJ2-7	.	TGTGCCAGCAGTTACTCGATGGACAGGGGCTCCTACGAGCAGTACTTC	CASSYSMDRGSYEQYF
.	TRBV25-1	10	TRBJ2-3	.	TGTGCCAGCAGTGAGGATACGCAGTATTTT	CASSEDTQYF
.	TRBV29-1	11	TRBJ2-3	.	TGCAGCGGGGGGAGCACAGATACGCAGTATTTT	CSGGSTDTQYF
.	TRBV5-6	16	TRBJ2-5	many	TGTGCCAGCAGCTTGTATTCGGGGGTGTACCAAGAGACCCAGTACTTC	CASSLYSGVYQETQYF
.	TRBV7-9	19	TRBJ2-6	.	TGTGCCAGCAGCACCCCGCAAGGCACAGCGAAGTCTGGGGCCAACGTCCTGACTTTC	CASSTPQGTAKSGANVLTF
TRBD2	TRBV10-3	15	TRBJ2-2	.	TGTGCCATCAGCGTAACTAGCGGGAACACCGGGGAGCTGTTTTTT	CAISVTSGNTGELFF
.	TRBV5-4	12	TRBJ1-2	.	TGTGCCAGCAGCCCTCATAGTGGGGGCTACACCTTC	CASSPHSGGYTF
.	TRBV10-3	12	TRBJ2-1	few	TGTGCCATCAGTGGGCAGTACAATGAGCAGTTTTTC	CAISGQYNEQFF
.	TRBV12-3/TRBV12-4	15	TRBJ2-7	.	TGTGCCAGCAGCGTAGGAGTGGTGAGCTCCTACGAGCAGTACTTC	CASSVGVVSSYEQYF
.	TRBV11-1	13	TRBJ2-5	many	TGTGCCAGCAGCTTAGGGATGGCGGAGACCCAGTACTTC	CASSLGMAETQYF
TRBD1	TRBV20-1	17	TRBJ2-5	.	TGCAGTGCTAGAGATTCAGGCAGGGGGACAGCTCAAGAGACCCAGTACTTC	CSARDSGRGTAQETQYF
.	TRBV10-3	17	TRBJ1-5	many	TGTGCCATCAGTGACCACGCCGCCAGGGCCAGCAATCAGCCCCAGCATTTT	CAISDHAARASNQPQHF
.	TRBV5-8	15	TRBJ2-1	.	TGTGCCAGCAGCTTGAACCGGGATTCAATCAATGAGCAGTTCTTC	CASSLNRDSINEQFF
.	TRBV20-1	15	TRBJ2-3	.	TGCAGTGCCCCGGAACCGGGACAAAGCACAGATACGCAGTATTTT	CSAPEPGQSTDTQYF
.	TRBV20-1	14	TRBJ2-7	.	TGCAGTGCTAGAGTTAGTGGGAGTGCGGGCGAGCGGTACTTC	CSARVSGSAGERYF
TRBD2	TRBV7-2	15	TRBJ2-3	few	TGTGCCAGCAGCTTGCAGCGGGGGGGCACAGATACGCAGTATTTT	CASSLQRGGTDTQYF
TRBD1	TRBV10-3	13	TRBJ1-2	few	TGTGCCATCAGTTACGACAGGGCGGGGGGCTACACCTTC	CAISYDRAGGYTF
.	TRBV10-3	16	TRBJ2-2	.	TGTGCCATCAGTGCCCCACTAGGGGAGAACACCGGGGAGCTGTTTTTT	CAISAPLGENTGELFF
.	TRBV10-2	16	TRBJ1-5	.	TGCGCCAGCAGTGAAAGTCGGGGGGCGCGTGGTCAGCCCCAGCATTTT	CASSESRGARGQPQHF
.	TRBV19	17	TRBJ2-2	.	TGTGCCAGTAGTCCCGTGGAGGCGGCTGGAAACACCGGGGAGCTGTTTTTT	CASSPVEAAGNTGELFF
.	TRBV6-6	13	TRBJ1-6	few	TGTGCCAGCGGGACGGGTTCTAATTCACCCCTCCACTTT	CASGTGSNSPLHF
TRBD1	TRBV7-9	15	TRBJ1-2	many	TGTGCCAGCAGCGCAGGGGGAGGGGGCGGCTATGGCTACACCTTC	CASSAGGGGGYGYTF
.	TRBV7-3	15	TRBJ1-6	.	TGTGCCAGCAGCTTACAGAGCAGGGGAAATTCACCCCTCCACTTT	CASSLQSRGNSPLHF
.	TRBV29-1	11	TRBJ2-7	.	TGCAGCGTTGACTCAGGTCCCGAGCAGTACTTC	CSVDSGPEQYF
TRBD1	TRBV20-1	18	TRBJ1-5	few	TGCAGTGCTCGTCCCACCCGGACAGGGGGCATGGGCAATCAGCCCCAGCATTTT	CSARPTRTGGMGNQPQHF
.	TRBV20-1	13	TRBJ2-5	.	TGCAGTGCCCGCCCTGTTAGGGGGGAGACCCAGTACTTC	CSARPVRGETQYF
.	TRBV4-1	13	TRBJ2-7	many	TGCGCCAGCAGCCAGGAGCTAGCCTACGAGCAGTACTTC	CASSQELAYEQYF
.	TRBV10-3	13	TRBJ1-2	few	TGTGCCATCAGTGCTAAGCCTAACTATGGCTACACCTTC	CAISAKPNYGYTF
.	TRBV7-9	15	TRBJ2-7	once	TGTGCCAGCAGCTTAGGTGAGGGCCCAACCCTCGAGCAGTACTTC	CASSLGEGPTLEQYF
.	TRBV20-1	17	TRBJ2-7	.	TGCAGTGCTAGAGATGAAAGGGACGTCCTCGCAACCTACGAGCAGTACTTC	CSARDERDVLATYEQYF